The clone carrying this TCR beta chain has a handful of counts. PCR was performed a second time for about 7 to 11 cycles using a sample-barcoded 5' primer and a J-beta primer mix. TCRdb re-called the 5' RACE reads with MiXCR, one entry per CDR3 protein. The repertoire has 780,000 or so distinct CDR3 sequences, about 53% of them found once; the top ten carry roughly 37%. The record originates from a study of blood T cells in healthy people across ages. Trimming shortened V by 1 base and J by 6 bases, and 13 bases separated the two germline ends. The germline V gene encodes CDR1 KGHSY and CDR2 FQNENV. CDR3 length equals 14 residues.

The clonotype was recovered from a man older than 75 in good health. The rearrangement joins TRBV16 to TRBJ2-7; D ambiguous. The sample comprised blood. In DNA form, the CDR3 reads TGTGCCAGCAGCCAATTCAGGCTCCTTGGCGAGCAGTACTTC. This encodes CASSQFRLLGEQYF.